This paragraph reports one T cell receptor (beta chain). The data were taken from a study of neoadjuvant anti-PD-1 for oral cavity cancer. Blood libraries mostly used approximately 0.5 ug genomic DNA, six replicates each. Repertoires were generated with immunoSEQ multiplex PCR, while TCRdb's copy carries only in-frame clones and drops some. The top ten hold about 2.9% of the sample, which has 65,000 to 95,000 clones, under 90% seen once. Germline assignment: CDR1 MNHEY and CDR2 SMNVEV (reference sequence). V lost 4 bases to trimming and J lost 3 bases; unmatched junction nucleotides: 9. CDR3 length: 16 residues.

Sequenced material: PBMCs, taken before nivolumab (anti-PD-1) treatment. This TCR came from a person between 35 and 79 years old with oral cavity squamous cell carcinoma. The chain employs TRBV27 and TRBJ2-1; TRBD1 matches at 7 bases. DNA of the CDR3: TGTGCCAGCAGTTCCTCCGGGACAGTCATCTACAATGAGCAGTTCTTC. Translating gives CASSSSGTVIYNEQFF.